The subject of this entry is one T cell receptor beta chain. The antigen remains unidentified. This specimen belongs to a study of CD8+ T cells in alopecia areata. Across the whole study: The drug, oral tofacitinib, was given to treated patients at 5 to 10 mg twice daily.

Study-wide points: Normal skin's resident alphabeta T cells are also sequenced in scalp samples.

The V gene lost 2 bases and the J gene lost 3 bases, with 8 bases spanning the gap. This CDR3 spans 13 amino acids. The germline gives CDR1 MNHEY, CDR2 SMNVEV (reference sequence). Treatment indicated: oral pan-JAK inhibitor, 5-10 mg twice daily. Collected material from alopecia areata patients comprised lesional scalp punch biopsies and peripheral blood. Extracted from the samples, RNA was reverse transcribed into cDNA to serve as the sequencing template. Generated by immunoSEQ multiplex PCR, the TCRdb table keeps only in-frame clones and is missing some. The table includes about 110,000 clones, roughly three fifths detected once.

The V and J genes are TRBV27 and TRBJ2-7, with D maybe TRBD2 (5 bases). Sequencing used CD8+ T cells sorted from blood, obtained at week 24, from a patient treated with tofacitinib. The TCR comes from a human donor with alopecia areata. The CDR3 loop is CASSLGGYYEQYF. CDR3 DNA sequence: TGTGCCAGCAGTTTAGGAGGCTACTACGAGCAGTACTTC.